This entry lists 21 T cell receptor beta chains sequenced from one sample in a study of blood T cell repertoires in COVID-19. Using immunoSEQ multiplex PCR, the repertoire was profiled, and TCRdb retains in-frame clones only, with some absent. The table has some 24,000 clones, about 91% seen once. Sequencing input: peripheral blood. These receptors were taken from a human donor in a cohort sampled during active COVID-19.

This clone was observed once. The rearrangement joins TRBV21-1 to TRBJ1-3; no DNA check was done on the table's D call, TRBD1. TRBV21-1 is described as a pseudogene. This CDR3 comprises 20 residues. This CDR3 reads CASSNPYFSDLSSSGNTIYF. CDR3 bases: TGTGCCAGCAGCAACCCTTATTTCAGTGATCTCTCTTCCTCTGGAAACACCATATATTTT.

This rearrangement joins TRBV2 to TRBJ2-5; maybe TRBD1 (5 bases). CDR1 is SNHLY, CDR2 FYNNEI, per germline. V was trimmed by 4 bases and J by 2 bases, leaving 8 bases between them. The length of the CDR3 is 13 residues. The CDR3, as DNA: TGTGCCAGCAGTGTTGGACAACAAGAGACCCAGTACTTC. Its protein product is CASSVGQQETQYF.

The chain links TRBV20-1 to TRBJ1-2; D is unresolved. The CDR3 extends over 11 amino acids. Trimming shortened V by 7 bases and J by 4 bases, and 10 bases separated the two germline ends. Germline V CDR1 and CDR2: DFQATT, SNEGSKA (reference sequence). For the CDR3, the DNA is TGCAGTGGCGAAAGGAGCTATGGCTACACCTTC. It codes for CSGERSYGYTF.

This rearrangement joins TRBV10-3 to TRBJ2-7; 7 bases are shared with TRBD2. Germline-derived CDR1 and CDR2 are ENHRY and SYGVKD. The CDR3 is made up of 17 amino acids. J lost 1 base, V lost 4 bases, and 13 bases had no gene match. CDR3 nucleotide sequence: TGTGCCATCAGTGGGGCCGGGACTACGGGAACTTCCTACGAGCAGTACTTC. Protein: CAISGAGTTGTSYEQYF.

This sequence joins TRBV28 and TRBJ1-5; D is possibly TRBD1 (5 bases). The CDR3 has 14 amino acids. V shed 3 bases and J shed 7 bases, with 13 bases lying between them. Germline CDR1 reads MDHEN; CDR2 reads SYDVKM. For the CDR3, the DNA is TGTGCCAGCAGTTTTTCCGGGGGTACCCAGCCCCAGCATTTT. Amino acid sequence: CASSFSGGTQPQHF. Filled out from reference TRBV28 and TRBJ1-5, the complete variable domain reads DVKVTQSSRYLVKRTGEKVFLECVQDMDHENMFWYRQDPGLGLRLIYFSYDVKMKEKGDIPEGYSVSREKKERFSLILESASTNQTSMYLCASSFSGGTQPQHFGDGTRLSIL.

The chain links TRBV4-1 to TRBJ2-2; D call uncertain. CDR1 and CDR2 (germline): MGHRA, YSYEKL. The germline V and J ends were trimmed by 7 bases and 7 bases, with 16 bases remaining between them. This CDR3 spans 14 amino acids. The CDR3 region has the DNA TGCGCCAGCAACGGTCAAACTACCGACGGGGAGCTGTTTTTT. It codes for CASNGQTTDGELFF.

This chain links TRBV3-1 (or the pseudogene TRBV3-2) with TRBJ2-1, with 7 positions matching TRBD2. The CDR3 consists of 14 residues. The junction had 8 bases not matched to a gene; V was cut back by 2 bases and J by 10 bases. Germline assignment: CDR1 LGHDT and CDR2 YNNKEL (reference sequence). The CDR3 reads CASSQFTGSGEQFF. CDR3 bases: TGTGCCAGCAGCCAATTCACGGGTAGCGGGGAGCAGTTCTTC.

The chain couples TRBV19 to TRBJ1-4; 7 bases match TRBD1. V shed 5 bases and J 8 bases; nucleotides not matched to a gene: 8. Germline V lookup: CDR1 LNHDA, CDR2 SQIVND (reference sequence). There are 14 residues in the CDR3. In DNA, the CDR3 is TGTGCCAGTAGTCTGACAGGGATCGGCGAAAAACTGTTTTTT. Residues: CASSLTGIGEKLFF.

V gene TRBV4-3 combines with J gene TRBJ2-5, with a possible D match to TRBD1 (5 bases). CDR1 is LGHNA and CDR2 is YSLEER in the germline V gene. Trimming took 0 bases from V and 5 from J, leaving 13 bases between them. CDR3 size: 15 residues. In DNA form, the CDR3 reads TGCGCCAGCAGCCAAGATAGGGGCCAGAGGGAGACCCAGTACTTC. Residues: CASSQDRGQRETQYF.

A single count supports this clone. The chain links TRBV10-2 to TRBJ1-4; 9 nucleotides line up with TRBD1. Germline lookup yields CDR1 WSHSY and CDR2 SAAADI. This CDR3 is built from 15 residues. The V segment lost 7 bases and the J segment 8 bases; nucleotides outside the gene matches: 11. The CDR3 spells CASKQTGGGREKLFF. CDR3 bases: TGCGCCAGCAAGCAAACAGGGGGCGGTCGGGAAAAACTGTTTTTT.

CDR3: CASSIRDRGTQYF. CDR3 sequence (DNA): TGTGCCAGTAGTATCCGGGACAGGGGTACGCAGTATTTT. The chain joins TRBV19 to TRBJ2-3; TRBD1 agrees at 10 bases. With V trimmed by 3 bases and J by 8 bases, 2 bases remained unmatched. The V gene's germline CDR1 is LNHDA and CDR2 SQIVND (reference sequence). This CDR3 region has 13 residues.

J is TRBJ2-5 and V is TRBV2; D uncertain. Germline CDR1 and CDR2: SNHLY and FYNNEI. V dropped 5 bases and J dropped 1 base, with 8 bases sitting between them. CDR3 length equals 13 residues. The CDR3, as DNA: TGTGCCAGCAGTCAGGTTACCCAAGAGACCCAGTACTTC. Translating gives CASSQVTQETQYF.

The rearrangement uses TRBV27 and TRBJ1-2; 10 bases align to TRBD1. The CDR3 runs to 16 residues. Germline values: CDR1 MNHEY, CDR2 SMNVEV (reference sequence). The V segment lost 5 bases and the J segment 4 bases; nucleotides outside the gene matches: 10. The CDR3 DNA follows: TGTGCCAGCAGTCCCACCGGGACAGGGGACGTCTATGGCTACACCTTC. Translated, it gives CASSPTGTGDVYGYTF.

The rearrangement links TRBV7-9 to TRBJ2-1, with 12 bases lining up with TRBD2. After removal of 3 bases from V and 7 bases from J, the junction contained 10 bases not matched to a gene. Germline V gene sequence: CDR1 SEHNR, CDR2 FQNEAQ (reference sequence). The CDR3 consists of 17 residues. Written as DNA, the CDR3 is TGTGCCAGCAGCTTTCGTCTAGCGGGAGGGTTGGGAAATGAGCAGTTCTTC. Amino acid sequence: CASSFRLAGGLGNEQFF.

CDR3 coding DNA: TGTGCCAGCAGCCAAGGCAGTTATGAGCAGTTCTTC. It specifies CASSQGSYEQFF. The V and J genes are TRBV4-2 and TRBJ2-1; D remains unclear. Germline loops: CDR1 LGHNA, CDR2 YNFKEQ. The CDR3 spans 12 residues. V lost 1 base and J 8 bases, leaving 6 bases between the germline ends.

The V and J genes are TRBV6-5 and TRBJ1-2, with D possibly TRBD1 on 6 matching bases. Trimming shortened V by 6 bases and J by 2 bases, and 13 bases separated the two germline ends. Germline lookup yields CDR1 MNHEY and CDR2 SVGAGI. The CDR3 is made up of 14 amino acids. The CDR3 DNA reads TGTGCCAGCAGGGAGGGGGGGGTCAACTATGGCTACACCTTC. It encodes CASREGGVNYGYTF.

The CDR3: CASSQSRGAGSQYF. Here the CDR3 DNA reads TGCGCCAGCAGCCAGTCACGGGGCGCGGGGTCCCAGTACTTC. The chain uses TRBV5-1 and TRBJ2-5; D is perhaps TRBD2 (6 bases). The CDR3 is made up of 14 amino acids. Trimming cost V 4 bases and J 9 bases, with 19 bases left between them. The germline CDR1 and CDR2 sequences are SGHRS and YFSETQ. Based on the CDR3 plus reference TRBV5-1 and TRBJ2-5, the full variable domain is KAGVTQTPRYLIKTRGQQVTLSCSPISGHRSVSWYQQTPGQGLQFLFEYFSETQRNKGNFPGRFSGRQFSNSRSEMNVSTLELGDSALYLCASSQSRGAGSQYFGPGTRLLVL.

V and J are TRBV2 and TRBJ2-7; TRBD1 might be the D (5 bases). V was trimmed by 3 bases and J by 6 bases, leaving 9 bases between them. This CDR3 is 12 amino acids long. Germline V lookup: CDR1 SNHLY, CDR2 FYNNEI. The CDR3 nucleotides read TGTGCCAGCAGTGAGTGGACAACCGAGCAGTACTTC. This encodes CASSEWTTEQYF.

CDR3 sequence: CATRDRGRDTEAFF. CDR3 DNA sequence: TGTGCCACCAGAGACAGGGGACGTGACACTGAAGCTTTCTTT. The chain is built from TRBV15 and TRBJ1-1, with 8 positions matching TRBD1. This CDR3 contains 14 residues. J gave up 3 bases and V 6 bases, and 6 bases lay outside the gene matches. Germline loops: CDR1 LNHNV, CDR2 YYDKDF (reference sequence). The full variable domain, its missing parts supplied by reference TRBV15 and TRBJ1-1, is DAMVIQNPRYQVTQFGKPVTLSCSQTLNHNVMYWYQQKSSQAPKLLFHYYDKDFNNEADTPDNFQSRRPNTSFCFLDIRSPGLGDTAMYLCATRDRGRDTEAFFGQGTRLTVV.

Here the CDR3 DNA reads TGTGCCAGCAGCCTGGGGACAGGGCGGAACACCGGGGAGCTGTTTTTT. Translation gives CASSLGTGRNTGELFF. The chain combines TRBV5-5 with TRBJ2-2; TRBD1 aligns across 9 bases. This CDR3 is 16 amino acids long. Germline V gives CDR1 SGHKS, CDR2 YYEKEE (reference sequence). V was clipped by 4 bases and J by 1 base; unmatched bases: 5.

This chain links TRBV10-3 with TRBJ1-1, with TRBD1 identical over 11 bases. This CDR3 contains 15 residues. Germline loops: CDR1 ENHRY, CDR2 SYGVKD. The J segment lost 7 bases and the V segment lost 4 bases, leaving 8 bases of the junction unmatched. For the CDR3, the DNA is TGTGCCATCAGTGGGACAGGGGGCTACAAATTTGAAGCTTTCTTT. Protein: CAISGTGGYKFEAFF.